What follows are 17 T cell receptor beta chains derived from one specimen sequenced in a study of spatial heterogeneity in lung cancer. Regarding the study as a whole: Mutation counts in tumors were tracked by counts of expanded intratumoral alpha and beta TCRs.

These receptors lack a known antigen. This sample's time point: sample taken at primary tumor resection. TCRdb analysed the 5' RACE reads with MiXCR anew, one entry per CDR3 protein. The sample shows approximately 20,000 distinct CDR3 sequences, under 3.5% of them seen only once. The sequencing here drew on lung tumor tissue, taken at surgery. Every receptor here comes from a male donor with early-stage non-small cell lung cancer.

This clonotype was detected ten times or more. This sequence joins TRBV20-1 and TRBJ2-7; D perhaps matches TRBD1 (5 bases). Germline CDR1 is DFQATT and CDR2 is SNEGSKA (reference sequence). Trimming took off 1 base at V and 0 bases at J, with 10 bases between the two ends. There are 14 residues in the CDR3. DNA of the CDR3: TGCAGTGCTAGAGGCAGGGAAGACTCCTACGAGCAGTACTTC. As protein: CSARGREDSYEQYF.

This clonotype was observed many times. The chain links TRBV29-1 to TRBJ2-1, with 8 bases lining up with TRBD1. V trimming: 2 bases; J trimming: 5 bases; junction bases outside the gene matches: 5. Germline V lookup: CDR1 SQVTM, CDR2 ANQGSEA. This CDR3 has 14 amino acids. The CDR3 region is CSVETRTGHNEQFF. The CDR3 nucleotides read TGCAGCGTTGAAACCAGGACAGGGCACAATGAGCAGTTCTTC.

This clonotype occurred many times. V usage is TRBV10-3 and J usage is TRBJ2-5, with D perhaps being TRBD1 or TRBD2 (5 bases each). Trimming removed 10 bases at V and 3 bases at J, with 15 bases between. The CDR3 length is 13 residues. The germline V gene encodes CDR1 ENHRY and CDR2 SYGVKD. The CDR3 DNA is TGTGCCACTCTCGGGGCCTCCGAAGAGACCCAGTACTTC. Encoded protein: CATLGASEETQYF.

This chain joins TRBV5-4 and TRBJ2-5; possible D gene TRBD1, 5 bases. From germline, CDR1 is SGHNT and CDR2 YYREEE (reference sequence). CDR3 size: 15 residues. V was shortened by 1 base and J by 3 bases, with 13 bases between the two germline ends. CDR3 amino acids: CASSLSQGREETQYF. CDR3 DNA: TGTGCCAGCAGCTTGTCTCAGGGAAGAGAAGAGACCCAGTACTTC.

This clonotype has at least ten counts. CDR3 nucleotide sequence: TGTGCCAGCAGTGTTCGGGAGGGCGTCACAGATACGCAGTATTTT. Translation: CASSVREGVTDTQYF. The chain couples TRBV6-1 to TRBJ2-3, with 8 positions matching TRBD2. The CDR3 loop spans 15 amino acids. V was pared by 4 bases and J by 2 bases, with 5 bases of the junction left unmatched. The germline gives CDR1 MNHNS, CDR2 SASEGT.

The sample holds many counts of this clonotype. CDR3 coding DNA: TGTGCCAGCAGCGGCGGACAGGGCTACGAGCAGTACTTC. It codes for CASSGGQGYEQYF. The chain recombines TRBV9 with TRBJ2-7; 8 bases are a match to TRBD1. The CDR3 spans 13 residues. Trimming cost V 3 bases and J 3 bases; bases outside gene matches: 2. The V gene's germline CDR1 is SGDLS and CDR2 YYNGEE.

This clonotype was counted ten times or more. The conserved phenylalanine or tryptophan is not found at the CDR3 terminus, so this likely reflects a read error. The chain joins TRBV5-1 to TRBJ2-1; 8 positions match TRBD1. V lost 4 bases and J lost 8; bases outside the gene matches: 5. Germline V CDR1 and CDR2: SGHRS, YFSETQ. The CDR3 contains 13 residues. The CDR3 sequence: CASSDRGDDEQFS. The CDR3 DNA is TGCGCCAGCAGCGACAGGGGAGACGATGAGCAGTTCTCC.

This clonotype was picked up many times. J is TRBJ2-7 and V is TRBV3-1, with 11 nucleotides matching TRBD1. This CDR3 comprises 16 residues. With 3 bases clipped from V and 5 bases from J, the junction kept 9 bases outside the gene matches. CDR1 is LGHDT, CDR2 YNNKEL, per germline (reference sequence). In DNA, the CDR3 is TGTGCCAGCAGCCAGGCCGGGACAGGGGGTAGCGACGAGCAGTACTTC. Its protein product is CASSQAGTGGSDEQYF.

This clonotype was recorded many times. This sequence joins TRBV12-3 or TRBV12-4 and TRBJ1-1, with a possible D match to TRBD1 (6 bases). The CDR3 runs 14 residues. Trimming pared 5 bases from V and 0 bases from J, leaving 10 bases between. This chain's CDR3 is CASSPRQVNTEAFF. The DNA of the CDR3 is TGTGCCAGCAGTCCGCGACAGGTGAACACTGAAGCTTTCTTT.

This clonotype has a count of ten or more. The J gene is TRBJ2-1, the V gene TRBV2; TRBD2 matches 9 bases. Germline V gene sequence: CDR1 SNHLY, CDR2 FYNNEI. The CDR3 is made up of 14 amino acids. V was pared by 5 bases and J by 4 bases, with 3 bases of the junction left unmatched. The CDR3 nucleotides read TGTGCCAGCAGTACGGGACTAGCTTACAATGAGCAGTTCTTC. Its protein is CASSTGLAYNEQFF.

This clonotype was seen ten or more times. V gene TRBV30 combines with J gene TRBJ1-5; D remains unclear. There are 13 residues in the CDR3. From germline, CDR1 is GTSNPN and CDR2 SVGIG (reference sequence). Trimming left V 0 bases short and J 0 bases short, with 3 bases between. The CDR3 bases are TGTGCCTGGAGTGTATATAGCAATCAGCCCCAGCATTTT. Amino acid sequence: CAWSVYSNQPQHF. Filled out from reference TRBV30 and TRBJ1-5, the complete variable domain reads SQTIHQWPATLVQPVGSPLSLECTVEGTSNPNLYWYRQAAGRGLQLLFYSVGIGQISSEVPQNLSASRPQDRQFILSSKKLLLSDSGFYLCAWSVYSNQPQHFGDGTRLSIL.

Judged by abundance, this clonotype is medium-sized. The V and J genes are TRBV29-1 and TRBJ2-2; no clear D. The CDR3 has 15 residues. V lost 4 bases, J lost 0 bases, and 12 bases lay in between. CDR1 and CDR2 (germline): SQVTM, ANQGSEA. The chain's CDR3 is CSVVVGLSNTGELFF. CDR3 bases: TGCAGCGTTGTGGTAGGATTATCGAACACCGGGGAGCTGTTTTTT.

This clonotype was counted many times. The rearrangement links TRBV3-1 to TRBJ2-5; 9 nucleotides agree with TRBD2. The CDR3 loop spans 17 amino acids. V lost 3 bases and J lost 4; bases outside the gene matches: 12. CDR1 LGHDT and CDR2 YNNKEL come from the germline V gene (reference sequence). The CDR3 loop reads CASSHTPGTSYRETQYF. CDR3 DNA sequence: TGTGCCAGCAGCCACACCCCCGGGACTAGCTACCGAGAGACCCAGTACTTC.

This clonotype was seen repeatedly, ten times or more. This chain uses TRBV29-1 with TRBJ2-3; weak D call: TRBD2 (6 bases). V lost 1 base and J 3 bases, leaving 17 bases between the germline ends. The CDR3 runs to 16 residues. Germline V CDR1 and CDR2: SQVTM, ANQGSEA. For the CDR3, the DNA is TGCAGCGTTGAAGGAGGACGGGGGAGGAGGACAGATACGCAGTATTTT. Translating it yields CSVEGGRGRRTDTQYF.

This clonotype was observed many times. V is TRBV12-3 or TRBV12-4 and J is TRBJ1-5; 9 positions agree with TRBD1. This CDR3 has 15 amino acids. With 3 bases clipped from V and 6 bases from J, the junction kept 6 bases outside the gene matches. CDR3 sequence: CASSFKGQGTQPQHF. The CDR3 DNA sequence: TGTGCCAGCAGTTTCAAGGGACAGGGAACTCAGCCCCAGCATTTT.

This clonotype was seen repeatedly, ten times or more. The chain uses TRBV3-1 and TRBJ1-2; a weak D match, TRBD1 (5 bases). This CDR3 region has 14 residues. Looked up from germline, CDR1 is LGHDT and CDR2 is YNNKEL (reference sequence). Trimming removed 1 base at V and 7 bases at J, with 13 bases between. The chain's CDR3 is CASSQGVGALGYTF. DNA for the CDR3: TGTGCCAGCAGCCAAGGTGTCGGGGCGCTTGGCTACACCTTC. Drawing the rest from reference TRBV3-1 and TRBJ1-2, the complete variable domain is DTAVSQTPKYLVTQMGNDKSIKCEQNLGHDTMYWYKQDSKKFLKIMFSYNNKELIINETVPNRFSPKSPDKAHLNLHINSLELGDSAVYFCASSQGVGALGYTFGSGTRLTVV.

There are many counts of this clonotype. CDR3 coding DNA: TGTGCCACCAGTGTGGCTAGCGGGGGACAAGAGACCCAGTACTTC. Translated: CATSVASGGQETQYF. The genes are TRBV24-1 and TRBJ2-5, with TRBD2 matching 10 bases. V dropped 5 bases and J dropped 2; count of bases not matched to a gene: 4. The CDR3 has 15 residues. Germline-derived CDR1 and CDR2 are KGHDR and SFDVKD.